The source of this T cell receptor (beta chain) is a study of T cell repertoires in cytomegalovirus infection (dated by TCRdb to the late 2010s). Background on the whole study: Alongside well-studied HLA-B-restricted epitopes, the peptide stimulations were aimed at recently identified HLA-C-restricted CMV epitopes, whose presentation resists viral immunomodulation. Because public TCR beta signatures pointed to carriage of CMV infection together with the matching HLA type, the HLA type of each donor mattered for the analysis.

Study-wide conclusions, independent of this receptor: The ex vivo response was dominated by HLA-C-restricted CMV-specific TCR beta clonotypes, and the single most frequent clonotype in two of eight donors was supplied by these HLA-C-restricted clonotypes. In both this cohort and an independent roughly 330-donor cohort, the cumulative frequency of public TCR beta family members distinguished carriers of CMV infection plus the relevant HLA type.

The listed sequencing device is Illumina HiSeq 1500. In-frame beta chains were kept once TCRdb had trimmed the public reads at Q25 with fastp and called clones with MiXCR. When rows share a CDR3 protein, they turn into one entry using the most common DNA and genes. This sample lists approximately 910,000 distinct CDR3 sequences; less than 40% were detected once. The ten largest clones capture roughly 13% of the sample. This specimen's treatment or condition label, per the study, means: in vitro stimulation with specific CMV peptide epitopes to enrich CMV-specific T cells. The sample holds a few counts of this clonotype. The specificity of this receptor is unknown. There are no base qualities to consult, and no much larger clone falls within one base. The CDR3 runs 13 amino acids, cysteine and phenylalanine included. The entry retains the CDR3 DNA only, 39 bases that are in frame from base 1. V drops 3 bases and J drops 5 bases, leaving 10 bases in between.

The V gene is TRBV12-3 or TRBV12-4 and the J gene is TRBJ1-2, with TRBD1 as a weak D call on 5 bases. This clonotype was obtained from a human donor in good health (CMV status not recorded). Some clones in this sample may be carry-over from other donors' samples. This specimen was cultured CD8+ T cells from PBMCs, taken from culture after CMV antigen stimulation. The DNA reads TGTGCCAGCAGTTTTGGGGCAGTTTATGGCTACACCTTC. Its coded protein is CASSFGAVYGYTF.